Below, 18 T cell receptor beta chains from the same sample are listed, as sequenced in a study of OX40 agonist ivuxolimab in advanced cancers. Here immunoSEQ multiplex PCR was the method, and the copy in TCRdb shows in-frame clones only, minus some. The sample contains over 100,000 clones, approximately 90% of which appear only once. Sequenced here: CD4+ or CD8+ T cells sorted from blood, sampled in a trial of the OX40 agonist ivuxolimab. The receptor set was obtained from an adult with an advanced solid tumor such as melanoma, head and neck, liver or kidney cancer.

V usage is TRBV28 and J usage is TRBJ1-1; no clear D gene. V was pared by 5 bases and J by 6 bases, with 10 bases between. The germline V gene encodes CDR1 MDHEN and CDR2 SYDVKM. The CDR3 sequence is 12 residues long. CDR3 residues: CASSLTAPEAFF. For the CDR3, the DNA is TGTGCCAGCAGTCTAACAGCGCCTGAAGCTTTCTTT.

The chain is built from TRBV7-9 and TRBJ2-5, with unresolved D. The V end was cut by 5 bases, the J end by 3 bases, with 16 bases between. This CDR3 is 15 amino acids long. The germline CDR1 and CDR2 sequences are SEHNR and FQNEAQ (reference sequence). This CDR3 is CASSPIWTLEETQYF. As DNA, the CDR3 is TGTGCCAGCAGCCCGATATGGACCCTAGAAGAGACCCAGTACTTC.

The chain combines TRBV15 with TRBJ2-1, with 8 positions matching TRBD2. The V and J ends lost 5 bases and 1 base, in that order; junction bases with no gene match: 7. The length of the CDR3 is 16 residues. Germline CDR1 is LNHNV and CDR2 is YYDKDF (reference sequence). In DNA, the CDR3 is TGTGCCACCAGCTTTACAAGCGGGAGATCCTACAATGAGCAGTTCTTC. As protein: CATSFTSGRSYNEQFF.

The rearrangement uses TRBV19 and TRBJ2-1; the D is unclear. The germline V and J ends were trimmed by 3 bases and 3 bases, with 9 bases remaining between them. This CDR3 has 14 residues. Germline-derived CDR1 and CDR2 are LNHDA and SQIVND (reference sequence). The CDR3 bases are TGTGCCAGTAGTATCGGCAGCGTCTACAATGAGCAGTTCTTC. It encodes CASSIGSVYNEQFF.

This chain links TRBV11-2 with TRBJ2-2; D unclear. CDR1 and CDR2 (germline): SGHAT, FQNNGV. The CDR3 runs to 14 residues. Trimming shortened V by 2 bases and J by 0 bases, and 4 bases separated the two germline ends. The CDR3: CASSLLSNTGELFF. As DNA, the CDR3 is TGTGCCAGCAGCTTACTATCGAACACCGGGGAGCTGTTTTTT.

The J gene is TRBJ2-5, the V gene TRBV9, with TRBD2 identical over 10 bases. The J segment lost 2 bases and the V segment lost 4 bases, leaving 5 bases of the junction unmatched. This CDR3 contains 15 residues. Germline CDR1 is SGDLS and CDR2 is YYNGEE. CDR3 sequence reads: CASSPAGGWQETQYF. The CDR3 DNA is TGTGCCAGCAGCCCAGCGGGAGGGTGGCAAGAGACCCAGTACTTC.

The chain recombines TRBV18 with TRBJ1-1; TRBD1 aligns across 8 bases. The V segment lost 5 bases and the J segment 8 bases; nucleotides outside the gene matches: 10. The CDR3 totals 14 residues. CDR1 is KGHSH and CDR2 is LQKENI in the germline V gene. The CDR3 spells CASSSGQVGVEAFF. The CDR3 DNA reads TGTGCCAGCTCATCGGGACAGGTCGGGGTAGAAGCTTTCTTT.

This clone has a single count. J is TRBJ2-1 and V is TRBV6-1, with 7 nucleotides matching TRBD2. Germline loops: CDR1 MNHNS, CDR2 SASEGT. The CDR3 has 13 amino acids. V was pared by 7 bases and J by 8 bases, with 8 bases of the junction left unmatched. The CDR3 is CASTAGSRDEQFF. The CDR3 region has the DNA TGTGCCAGCACAGCGGGGTCGCGGGATGAGCAGTTCTTC.

The rearrangement joins TRBV27 to TRBJ1-5; a possible D gene is TRBD1 (6 bases). In germline, CDR1 is MNHEY, CDR2 SMNVEV (reference sequence). The CDR3 totals 13 residues. V lost 6 bases and J 5 bases, leaving 11 bases between the germline ends. CDR3 coding DNA: TGTGCCAGCAGCCTGGACAGTCATCAGCCCCAGCATTTT. Protein: CASSLDSHQPQHF.

This clone has a single count. This chain links TRBV19 with TRBJ2-3; perhaps D is TRBD1 or TRBD2 (6 bases each). The germline CDR1 and CDR2 sequences are LNHDA and SQIVND (reference sequence). V lost 9 bases and J lost 1, with 14 bases in between. The CDR3 loop spans 14 amino acids. The CDR3 region has the DNA TGTGCCAGCGGGGGCAGTTCACGCACAGATACGCAGTATTTT. It encodes CASGGSSRTDTQYF. Full variable domain (remainder filled in from reference TRBV19 and TRBJ2-3): DGGITQSPKYLFRKEGQNVTLSCEQNLNHDAMYWYRQDPGQGLRLIYYSQIVNDFQKGDIAEGYSVSREKKESFPLTVTSAQKNPTAFYLCASGGSSRTDTQYFGPGTRLTVL.

CDR3: CASSYAGGPYEQYF. The CDR3 DNA reads as TGTGCCAGCAGTTACGCGGGAGGGCCCTACGAGCAGTACTTC. The chain joins TRBV6-5 to TRBJ2-7; 9 bases line up with TRBD2. Germline-derived CDR1 and CDR2 are MNHEY and SVGAGI. This CDR3 region has 14 residues. After removal of 2 bases from V and 2 bases from J, the junction contained 1 base not matched to a gene.

The sample holds one count of this clone. The chain couples TRBV7-2 to TRBJ1-5; D may be TRBD1 (5 bases). The CDR3 consists of 13 residues. V lost 5 bases, J lost 4 bases, and 9 bases lay in between. CDR1 is SGHTA and CDR2 is FQGNSA in the germline V gene. CDR3 loop: CASSQGQNQPQHF. The CDR3 DNA reads as TGTGCCAGCAGCCAGGGTCAGAATCAGCCCCAGCATTTT.

The chain carries TRBV19 and TRBJ1-4; D uncertain. In germline, CDR1 is LNHDA, CDR2 SQIVND (reference sequence). The V and J ends lost 5 bases and 5 bases respectively, with 15 bases between them. CDR3 length: 15 amino acids. The CDR3 coding sequence is TGTGCCAGTAGTGGGATAGACGGGAACAATGAAAAACTGTTTTTT. It codes for CASSGIDGNNEKLFF.

DNA of the CDR3: TGTGCCAGCAGCTTAAATAGATTTGGCGAGCAGTACTTC. Translating gives CASSLNRFGEQYF. The chain employs TRBV5-4 and TRBJ2-7; no definite D call. The V end was cut by 2 bases, the J end by 6 bases, with 12 bases between. The CDR3 extends over 13 amino acids. The germline V gene has CDR1 SGHNT and CDR2 YYREEE (reference sequence).

The rearrangement links TRBV6-1 to TRBJ1-1; tentatively, D is TRBD1 (5 bases). Deletions cut 4 bases from V and 2 bases from J, with 14 bases between. The length of the CDR3 is 15 residues. The germline V gene encodes CDR1 MNHNS and CDR2 SASEGT. Here the CDR3 reads CASSAGGTGNTEAFF. The CDR3 DNA sequence: TGTGCCAGCAGTGCGGGGGGGACGGGCAACACTGAAGCTTTCTTT.

V gene TRBV11-2 combines with J gene TRBJ2-7; D is perhaps TRBD1 or TRBD2 (5 bases each). Germline V lookup: CDR1 SGHAT, CDR2 FQNNGV. CDR3 length equals 16 residues. V lost 6 bases to trimming and J lost 0 bases, with 18 bases between them. The chain's CDR3 is CASRELPGRSSYEQYF. As DNA, the CDR3 is TGTGCCAGCAGAGAACTTCCGGGACGGTCCTCCTACGAGCAGTACTTC. Based on the CDR3 plus reference TRBV11-2 and TRBJ2-7, the full variable domain is EAGVAQSPRYKIIEKRQSVAFWCNPISGHATLYWYQQILGQGPKLLIQFQNNGVVDDSQLPKDRFSAERLKGVDSTLKIQPAKLEDSAVYLCASRELPGRSSYEQYFGPGTRLTVT.

The genes are TRBV15 and TRBJ1-2; unclear D gene. The germline V gene encodes CDR1 LNHNV and CDR2 YYDKDF (reference sequence). The CDR3 totals 12 residues. Trimming pared 0 bases from V and 3 bases from J, leaving 2 bases between. CDR3 nucleotide sequence: TGTGCCACCAGCAGAGATCACTATGGCTACACCTTC. Protein: CATSRDHYGYTF. The variable domain in full, completed from reference TRBV15 and TRBJ1-2, reads DAMVIQNPRYQVTQFGKPVTLSCSQTLNHNVMYWYQQKSSQAPKLLFHYYDKDFNNEADTPDNFQSRRPNTSFCFLDIRSPGLGDTAMYLCATSRDHYGYTFGSGTRLTVV.

The rearrangement uses TRBV7-9 and TRBJ1-2; D unresolved. From germline, CDR1 is SEHNR and CDR2 FQNEAQ (reference sequence). V was shortened by 7 bases and J by 2 bases, with 11 bases between the two germline ends. This CDR3 region has 13 residues. CDR3 DNA sequence: TGTGCCAGCATGGAGGGATCCAACTATGGCTACACCTTC. Translation gives CASMEGSNYGYTF.